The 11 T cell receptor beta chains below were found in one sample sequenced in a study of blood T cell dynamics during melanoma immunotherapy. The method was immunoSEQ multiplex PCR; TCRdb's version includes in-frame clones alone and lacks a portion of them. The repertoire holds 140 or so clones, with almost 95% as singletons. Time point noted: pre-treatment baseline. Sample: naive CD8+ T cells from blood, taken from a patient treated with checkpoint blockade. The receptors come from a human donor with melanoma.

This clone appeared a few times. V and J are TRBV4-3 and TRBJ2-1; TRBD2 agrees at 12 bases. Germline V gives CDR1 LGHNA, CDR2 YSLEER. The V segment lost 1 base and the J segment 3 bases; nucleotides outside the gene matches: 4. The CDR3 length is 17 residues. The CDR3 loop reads CASSQGLTSGSYNEQFF. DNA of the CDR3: TGCGCCAGCAGCCAAGGGCTGACTAGCGGGAGCTACAATGAGCAGTTCTTC.

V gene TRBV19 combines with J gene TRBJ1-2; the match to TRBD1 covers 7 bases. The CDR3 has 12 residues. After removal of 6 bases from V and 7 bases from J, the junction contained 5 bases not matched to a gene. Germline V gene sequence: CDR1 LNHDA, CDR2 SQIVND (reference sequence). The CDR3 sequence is CASRTGSRGYTF. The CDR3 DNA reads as TGTGCCAGTAGGACAGGGAGCCGTGGCTACACCTTC.

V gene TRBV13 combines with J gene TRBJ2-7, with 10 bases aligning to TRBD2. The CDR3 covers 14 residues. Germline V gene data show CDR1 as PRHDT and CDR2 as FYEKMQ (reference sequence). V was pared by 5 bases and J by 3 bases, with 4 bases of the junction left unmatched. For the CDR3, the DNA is TGTGCCAGCAGCCCCACTAGCGGGGTCTACGAGCAGTACTTC. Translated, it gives CASSPTSGVYEQYF.

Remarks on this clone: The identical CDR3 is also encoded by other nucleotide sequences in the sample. This CDR3 is CASSLRGGAYNEQFF. As DNA, the CDR3 is TGTGCCAGCAGCTTAAGGGGGGGAGCCTACAATGAGCAGTTCTTC. The V and J genes are TRBV7-3 and TRBJ2-1; 7 nucleotides align to TRBD2. The CDR3 totals 15 residues. The junction had 2 bases not matched to a gene; V was cut back by 1 base and J by 2 bases. Germline loops: CDR1 SGHTA, CDR2 FQGTGA.

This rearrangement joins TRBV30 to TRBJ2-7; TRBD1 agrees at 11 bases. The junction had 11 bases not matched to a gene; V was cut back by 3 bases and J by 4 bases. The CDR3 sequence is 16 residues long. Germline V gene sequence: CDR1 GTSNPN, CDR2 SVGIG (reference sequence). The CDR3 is CAWSADRGRMRYEQYF. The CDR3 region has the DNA TGTGCCTGGAGCGCGGACAGGGGGCGAATGAGGTACGAGCAGTACTTC.

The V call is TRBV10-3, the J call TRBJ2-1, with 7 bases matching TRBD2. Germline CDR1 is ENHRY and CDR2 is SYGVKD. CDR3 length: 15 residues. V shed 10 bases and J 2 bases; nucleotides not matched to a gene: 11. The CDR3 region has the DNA TGTGCCACCTGGTTCGAGGGAGGGCCCTACAATGAGCAGTTCTTC. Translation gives CATWFEGGPYNEQFF.

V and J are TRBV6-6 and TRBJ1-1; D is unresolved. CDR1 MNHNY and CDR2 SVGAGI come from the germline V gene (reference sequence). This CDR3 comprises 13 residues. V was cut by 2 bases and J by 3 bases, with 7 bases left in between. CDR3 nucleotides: TGTGCCAGCAGTTACCGGAGTCACACTGAAGCTTTCTTT. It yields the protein CASSYRSHTEAFF.

CDR3 loop: CASSLRDTQYF. Here the CDR3 DNA reads TGTGCCAGCAGTTTGCGAGATACGCAGTATTTT. V and J are TRBV27 and TRBJ2-3; D unresolved. This CDR3 region has 11 residues. Germline V gene sequence: CDR1 MNHEY, CDR2 SMNVEV (reference sequence). V lost 3 bases and J 5 bases, leaving 3 bases between the germline ends.

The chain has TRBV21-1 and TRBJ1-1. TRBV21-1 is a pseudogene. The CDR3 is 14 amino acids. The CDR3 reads CASPRGGKNTEAFF. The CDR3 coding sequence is TGTGCCAGTCCGAGGGGGGGCAAGAACACTGAAGCTTTCTTT.

In DNA form, the CDR3 reads TGTGCCAGCAGTCTAGCGGGAGGAACAGATACGCAGTATTTT. As protein: CASSLAGGTDTQYF. This rearrangement joins TRBV2 to TRBJ2-3; TRBD2 matches 11 bases. CDR1 SNHLY and CDR2 FYNNEI come from the germline V gene. The CDR3 is 14 residues long. The trim removed 5 bases at V and 3 bases at J, leaving 1 base unmatched.

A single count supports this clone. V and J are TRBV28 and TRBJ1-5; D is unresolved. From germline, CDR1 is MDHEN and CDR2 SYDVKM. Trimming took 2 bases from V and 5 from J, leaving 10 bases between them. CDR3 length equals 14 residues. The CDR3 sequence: CASSLEQIHQPQHF. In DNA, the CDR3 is TGTGCCAGCAGTTTAGAACAGATCCATCAGCCCCAGCATTTT.